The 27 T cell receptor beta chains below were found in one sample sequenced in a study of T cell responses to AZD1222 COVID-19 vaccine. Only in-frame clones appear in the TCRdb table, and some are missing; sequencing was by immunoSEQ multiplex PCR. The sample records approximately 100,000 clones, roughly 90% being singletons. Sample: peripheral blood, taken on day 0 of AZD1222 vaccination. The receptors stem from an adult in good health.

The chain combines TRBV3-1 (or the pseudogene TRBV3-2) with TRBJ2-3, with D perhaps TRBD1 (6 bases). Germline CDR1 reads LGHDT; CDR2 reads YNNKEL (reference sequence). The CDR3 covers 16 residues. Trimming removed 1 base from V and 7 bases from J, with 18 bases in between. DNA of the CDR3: TGTGCCAGCAGCCAAGGGGGACGGACAGATCCTTATACGCAGTATTTT. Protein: CASSQGGRTDPYTQYF.

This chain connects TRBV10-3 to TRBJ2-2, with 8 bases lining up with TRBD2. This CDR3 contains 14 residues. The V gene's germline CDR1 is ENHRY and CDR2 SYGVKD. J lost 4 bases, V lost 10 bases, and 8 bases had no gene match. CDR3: CATRLAGSTGELFF. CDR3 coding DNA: TGTGCCACCCGTTTAGCGGGAAGCACCGGGGAGCTGTTTTTT.

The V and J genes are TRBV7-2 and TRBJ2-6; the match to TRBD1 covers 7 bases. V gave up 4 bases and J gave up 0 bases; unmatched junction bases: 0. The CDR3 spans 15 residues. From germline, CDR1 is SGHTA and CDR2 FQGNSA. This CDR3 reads CASSWDSSGANVLTF. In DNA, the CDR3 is TGTGCCAGCAGCTGGGACAGCTCTGGGGCCAACGTCCTGACTTTC.

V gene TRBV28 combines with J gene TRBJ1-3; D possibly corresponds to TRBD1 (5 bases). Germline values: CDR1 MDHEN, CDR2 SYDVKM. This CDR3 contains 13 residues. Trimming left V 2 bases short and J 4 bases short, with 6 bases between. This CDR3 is CASSLPGGNTIYF. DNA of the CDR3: TGTGCCAGCAGTTTACCAGGGGGAAACACCATATATTTT.

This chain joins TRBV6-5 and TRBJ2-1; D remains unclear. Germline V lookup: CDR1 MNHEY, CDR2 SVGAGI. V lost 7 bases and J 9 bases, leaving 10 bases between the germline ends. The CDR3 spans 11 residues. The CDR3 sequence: CASTQAGEQFF. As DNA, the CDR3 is TGTGCCAGCACTCAGGCCGGTGAGCAGTTCTTC.

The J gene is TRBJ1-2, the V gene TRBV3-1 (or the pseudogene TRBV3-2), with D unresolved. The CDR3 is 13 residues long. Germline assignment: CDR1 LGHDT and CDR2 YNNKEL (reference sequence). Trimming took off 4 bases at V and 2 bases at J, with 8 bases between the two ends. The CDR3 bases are TGTGCCAGCAGCCCGGACCGAAACTATGGCTACACCTTC. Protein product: CASSPDRNYGYTF.

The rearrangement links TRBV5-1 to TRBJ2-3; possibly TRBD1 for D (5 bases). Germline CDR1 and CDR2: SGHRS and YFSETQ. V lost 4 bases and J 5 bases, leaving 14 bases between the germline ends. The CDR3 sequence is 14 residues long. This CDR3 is CASSPQNQGDTQYF. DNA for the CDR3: TGCGCCAGCAGCCCACAGAACCAGGGAGATACGCAGTATTTT.

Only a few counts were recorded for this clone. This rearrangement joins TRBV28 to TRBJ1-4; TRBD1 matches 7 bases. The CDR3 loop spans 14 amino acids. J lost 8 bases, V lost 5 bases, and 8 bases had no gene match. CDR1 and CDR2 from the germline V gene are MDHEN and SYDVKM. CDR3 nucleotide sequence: TGTGCCAGCAGTACTTTGGACAGGTACGAAAAACTGTTTTTT. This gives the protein CASSTLDRYEKLFF.

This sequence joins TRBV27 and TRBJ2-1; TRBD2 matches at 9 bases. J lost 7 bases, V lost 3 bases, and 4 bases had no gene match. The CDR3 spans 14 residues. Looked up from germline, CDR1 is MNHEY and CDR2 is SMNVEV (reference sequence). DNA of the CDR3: TGTGCCAGCAGTTTTAGCGGGAGAGATAATGAGCAGTTCTTC. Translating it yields CASSFSGRDNEQFF.

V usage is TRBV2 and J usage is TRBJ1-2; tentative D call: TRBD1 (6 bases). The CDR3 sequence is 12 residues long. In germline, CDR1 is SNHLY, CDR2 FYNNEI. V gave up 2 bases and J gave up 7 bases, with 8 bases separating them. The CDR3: CASSERGVGYTF. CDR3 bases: TGTGCCAGCAGTGAAAGGGGGGTTGGCTACACCTTC.

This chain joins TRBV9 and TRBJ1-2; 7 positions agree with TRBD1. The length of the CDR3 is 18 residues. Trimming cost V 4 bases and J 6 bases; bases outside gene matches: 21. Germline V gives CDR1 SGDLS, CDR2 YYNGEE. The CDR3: CASSPPPGAYRGWDGYTF. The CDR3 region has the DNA TGTGCCAGCAGCCCACCTCCCGGGGCCTACAGGGGATGGGATGGCTACACCTTC.

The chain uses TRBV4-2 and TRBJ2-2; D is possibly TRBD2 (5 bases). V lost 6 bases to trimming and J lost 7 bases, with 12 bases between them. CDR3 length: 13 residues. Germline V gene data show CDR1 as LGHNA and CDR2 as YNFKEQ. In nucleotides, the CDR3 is TGTGCCAGCAGGATCACTAGTGGCGGGGAGCTGTTTTTT. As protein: CASRITSGGELFF.

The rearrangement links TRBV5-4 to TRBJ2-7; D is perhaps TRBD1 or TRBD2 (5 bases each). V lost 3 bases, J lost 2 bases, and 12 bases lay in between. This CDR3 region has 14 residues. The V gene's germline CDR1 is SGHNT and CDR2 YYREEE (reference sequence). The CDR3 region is CASSWTGRAYEQYF. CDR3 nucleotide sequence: TGTGCCAGCAGCTGGACGGGGCGGGCCTACGAGCAGTACTTC.

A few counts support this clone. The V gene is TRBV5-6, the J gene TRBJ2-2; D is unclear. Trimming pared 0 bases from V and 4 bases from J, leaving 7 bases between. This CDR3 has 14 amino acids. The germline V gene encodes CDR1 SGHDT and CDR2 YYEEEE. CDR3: CASSLGAITGELFF. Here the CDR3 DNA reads TGTGCCAGCAGCTTGGGCGCAATCACCGGGGAGCTGTTTTTT.

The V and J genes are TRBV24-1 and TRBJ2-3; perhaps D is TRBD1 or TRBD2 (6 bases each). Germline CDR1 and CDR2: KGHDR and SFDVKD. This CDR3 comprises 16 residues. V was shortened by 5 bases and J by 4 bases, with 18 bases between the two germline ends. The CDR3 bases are TGTGCCACCAGTGCCAAAGGGGGGTCGAGTCCAGATACGCAGTATTTT. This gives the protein CATSAKGGSSPDTQYF.

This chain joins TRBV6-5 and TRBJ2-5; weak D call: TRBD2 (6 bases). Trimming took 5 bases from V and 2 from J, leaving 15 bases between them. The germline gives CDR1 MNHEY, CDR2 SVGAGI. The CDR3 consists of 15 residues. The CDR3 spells CASSPAFSGQETQYF. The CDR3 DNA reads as TGTGCCAGCAGTCCTGCCTTTAGCGGACAAGAGACCCAGTACTTC.

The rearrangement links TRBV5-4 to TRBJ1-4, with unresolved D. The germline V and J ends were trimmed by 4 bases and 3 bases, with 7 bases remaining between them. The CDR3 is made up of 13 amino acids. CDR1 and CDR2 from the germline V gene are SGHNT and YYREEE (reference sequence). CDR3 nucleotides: TGTGCCAGCAGCCGACAATCTAATGAAAAACTGTTTTTT. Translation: CASSRQSNEKLFF.

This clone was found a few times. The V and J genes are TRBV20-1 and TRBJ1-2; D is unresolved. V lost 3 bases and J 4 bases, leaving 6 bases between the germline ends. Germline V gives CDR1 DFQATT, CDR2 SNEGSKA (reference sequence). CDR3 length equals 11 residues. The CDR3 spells CSASGSYGYTF. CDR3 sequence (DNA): TGCAGTGCTAGTGGGAGCTATGGCTACACCTTC.

The CDR3 DNA sequence: TGTGCCAGCAGCCGAAGTTTCGAGGGCAGTGGCTATGGCTACACCTTC. Its translation: CASSRSFEGSGYGYTF. The rearrangement uses TRBV16 and TRBJ1-2; D remains unclear. Trimming removed 4 bases at V and 4 bases at J, with 19 bases between. CDR3 length: 16 residues. Germline V gene lookup returns CDR1 KGHSY and CDR2 FQNENV.

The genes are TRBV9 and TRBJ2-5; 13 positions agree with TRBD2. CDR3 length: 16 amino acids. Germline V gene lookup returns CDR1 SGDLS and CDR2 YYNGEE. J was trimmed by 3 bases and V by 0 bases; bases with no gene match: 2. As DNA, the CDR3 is TGTGCCAGCAGCGTAGAGGGACTAGCGGGAAAAGAGACCCAGTACTTC. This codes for CASSVEGLAGKETQYF. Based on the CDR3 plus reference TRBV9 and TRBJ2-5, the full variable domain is DSGVTQTPKHLITATGQRVTLRCSPRSGDLSVYWYQQSLDQGLQFLIQYYNGEERAKGNILERFSAQQFPDLHSELNLSSLELGDSALYFCASSVEGLAGKETQYFGPGTRLLVL.

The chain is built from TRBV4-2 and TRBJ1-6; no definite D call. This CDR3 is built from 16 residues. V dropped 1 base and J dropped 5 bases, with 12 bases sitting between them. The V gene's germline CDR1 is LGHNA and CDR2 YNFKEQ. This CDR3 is CASSQAPRTDNSPLHF. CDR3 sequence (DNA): TGTGCCAGCAGCCAAGCGCCCCGGACGGATAATTCACCCCTCCACTTT.

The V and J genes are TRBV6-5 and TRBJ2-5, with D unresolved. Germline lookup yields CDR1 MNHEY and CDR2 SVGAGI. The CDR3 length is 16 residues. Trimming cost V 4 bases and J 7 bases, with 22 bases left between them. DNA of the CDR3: TGTGCCAGCAGTTTGCGTTTACACGGGCCGGTAGCGACCCAGTACTTC. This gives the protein CASSLRLHGPVATQYF.

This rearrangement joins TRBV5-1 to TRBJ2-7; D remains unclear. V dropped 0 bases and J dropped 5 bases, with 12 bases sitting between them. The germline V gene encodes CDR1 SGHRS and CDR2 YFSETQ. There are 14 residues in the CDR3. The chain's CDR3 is CASSLGVRQNEQYF. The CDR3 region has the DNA TGCGCCAGCAGCTTGGGGGTGCGGCAGAACGAGCAGTACTTC.

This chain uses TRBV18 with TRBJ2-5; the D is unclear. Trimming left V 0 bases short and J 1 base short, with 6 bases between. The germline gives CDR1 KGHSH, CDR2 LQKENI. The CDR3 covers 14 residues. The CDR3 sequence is CASSPPAAQETQYF. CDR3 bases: TGTGCCAGCTCACCACCCGCGGCCCAAGAGACCCAGTACTTC.

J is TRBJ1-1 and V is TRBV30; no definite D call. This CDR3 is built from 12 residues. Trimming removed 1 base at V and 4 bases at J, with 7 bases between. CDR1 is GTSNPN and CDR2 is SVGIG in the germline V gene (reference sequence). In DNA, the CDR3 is TGTGCCTGGAGTGGAGGTCCCACTGAAGCTTTCTTT. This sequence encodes CAWSGGPTEAFF.

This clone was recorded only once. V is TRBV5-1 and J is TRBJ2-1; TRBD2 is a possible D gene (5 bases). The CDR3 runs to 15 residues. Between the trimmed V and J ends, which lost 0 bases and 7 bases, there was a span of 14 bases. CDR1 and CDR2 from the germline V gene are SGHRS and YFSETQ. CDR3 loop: CASSLGGLGSNEQFF. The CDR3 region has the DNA TGCGCCAGCAGCTTGGGTGGACTGGGGAGTAATGAGCAGTTCTTC.

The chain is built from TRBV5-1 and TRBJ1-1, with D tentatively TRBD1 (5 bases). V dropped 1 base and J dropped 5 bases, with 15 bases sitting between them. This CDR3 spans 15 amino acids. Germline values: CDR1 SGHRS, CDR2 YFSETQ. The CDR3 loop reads CASSLQGGIGTEAFF. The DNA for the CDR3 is TGCGCCAGCAGCTTGCAGGGAGGGATAGGAACTGAAGCTTTCTTT.